A selection of T cell receptor beta chains follows, all from one sample in a study of T cell changes during pregnancy in multiple sclerosis. Data came from immunoSEQ multiplex PCR; TCRdb stores just in-frame clones and leaves some out. The data hold 70,000 to 75,000 clones, with 85% to 95% observed a single time. The sequencing used peripheral blood, collected before pregnancy. These receptor sequences come from a female donor with multiple sclerosis, enrolled in a pregnancy study. The CDR3 runs from the conserved cysteine through the conserved F or W. Fields, in order: V gene, J gene, D gene, clone size, CDR3 DNA, CDR3 protein. D genes are given only for firm matches. Part of the rows lack a size; the others show once, few, many or a class for expanded clones.

TRBV29-1,TRBJ2-3,NA,NA,TGCAGCGCTCCCCAGGGCACAGATACGCAGTATTTT,CSAPQGTDTQYF
TRBV11-3,TRBJ1-3,TRBD1,once,TGTGCCAGCAGCTCCCGGGACAGGGGATTATTTGGAAACACCATATATTTT,CASSSRDRGLFGNTIYF
TRBV5-1,TRBJ1-1,TRBD1,NA,TGCGCCAGCAGCCTGCAGGGGGATGTGGGGGCCAACACTGAAGCTTTCTTT,CASSLQGDVGANTEAFF
TRBV2,TRBJ2-2,NA,NA,TGTGCCAGCAGGAGAGACTATGTAGACGGGGAGCTGTTTTTT,CASRRDYVDGELFF
TRBV20-1,TRBJ2-5,NA,once,TGCAGTGCCCAAACATCCGAGACCCAGTACTTC,CSAQTSETQYF
TRBV2,TRBJ1-2,NA,NA,TGTGCCAGCAGTGGTTTAAGACCTAACAAGGCGGATGGCTACACCTTC,CASSGLRPNKADGYTF
TRBV6-4,TRBJ2-2,TRBD2,NA,TGTGCCAGCAGTGTCGCGGGAGGGCCAACCGGGGAGCTGTTTTTT,CASSVAGGPTGELFF
TRBV6-4,TRBJ2-5,TRBD1,NA,TGTGCCAGCAGTCCCGGGACAGGGGGCGCCGTGGAGACCCAGTACTTC,CASSPGTGGAVETQYF
TRBV4-1,TRBJ2-1,NA,once,TGCGCCAGCAGCCAAGATTTGGGACTGGTTTACAATGAGCAGTTCTTC,CASSQDLGLVYNEQFF
TRBV19,TRBJ2-7,NA,NA,TGTGCCAGTAGTACGGAACTAGGCTTCCGCTACGAGCAGTACTTC,CASSTELGFRYEQYF
TRBV18,TRBJ2-7,NA,NA,TGTGCCAGCTCACTTGACATGGGAGTACGGGAGCAGTACTTC,CASSLDMGVREQYF
TRBV5-1,TRBJ2-3,TRBD2,NA,TGCGCCAGCAGACTAGCGGGTAGCACAGATACGCAGTATTTT,CASRLAGSTDTQYF
TRBV7-2,TRBJ2-3,TRBD2,NA,TGTGCCAGCAGCTTGGGCGGGAGTAAATCAGATACGCAGTATTTT,CASSLGGSKSDTQYF
TRBV27,TRBJ1-2,TRBD1,once,TGTGCCAGCAGTTTAAGACAGGGGGCGAGCTATGGCTACACCTTC,CASSLRQGASYGYTF
TRBV6-6,TRBJ2-3,TRBD1,NA,TGTGCCAGCAGTGACCGAACAGGGGGCACAGATACGCAGTATTTT,CASSDRTGGTDTQYF
TRBV5-6,TRBJ1-5,NA,few,TGTGCCAGCAGCTTGGCCGGACACCTCAATCAGCCCCAGCATTTT,CASSLAGHLNQPQHF
TRBV19,TRBJ2-3,TRBD2,NA,TGTGCCAGTAGTATAGGGGGCCTAGCGGGAGATACGCAGTATTTT,CASSIGGLAGDTQYF
TRBV27,TRBJ1-4,NA,NA,TGTGCCAGCGCGGTTACCGCTAATGAAAAACTGTTTTTT,CASAVTANEKLFF
TRBV2,TRBJ1-4,NA,NA,TGTGCCAGCAGGGAGGCACCGAATGAAAAACTGTTTTTT,CASREAPNEKLFF
TRBV5-5,TRBJ2-6,NA,NA,TGTGCCAGCAGCTTGGTCCAGGGGAACGTGGCTGGGGCCAACGTCCTGACTTTC,CASSLVQGNVAGANVLTF
TRBV29-1,TRBJ1-1,NA,few,TGCAGCGTTGGCGGAGCGAACACTGAAGCTTTCTTT,CSVGGANTEAFF
TRBV29-1,TRBJ1-1,TRBD1,once,TGCAGCGTTGGAAGGAGGGGGCACACTGAAGCTTTCTTT,CSVGRRGHTEAFF
TRBV11-1,TRBJ2-3,NA,NA,TGTGCCAGCAGTGAACTGGGGGCGCGAGGCACAGATACGCAGTATTTT,CASSELGARGTDTQYF
TRBV7-2,TRBJ2-5,NA,NA,TGTGCCAGCAGCTTAGGACCGGGTCGGGAGACCCAGTACTTC,CASSLGPGRETQYF
TRBV6-1,TRBJ1-2,NA,NA,TGTGCCAGCAGTGGAGGACAGTACTATGGCTACACCTTC,CASSGGQYYGYTF
TRBV7-3,TRBJ2-6,NA,NA,TGTGCCAGCAGGCTAGCCCACTCTGGGGCCAACGTCCTGACTTTC,CASRLAHSGANVLTF
TRBV7-9,TRBJ2-3,TRBD2,NA,TGTGCCAGCAGCTTAGCCGCGGGGGGAAAGGGAGATACGCAGTATTTT,CASSLAAGGKGDTQYF
TRBV20-1,TRBJ2-7,NA,NA,TGCAGTGCTAGATACGGTGAGCAGTACTTC,CSARYGEQYF
TRBV7-3,TRBJ2-5,NA,NA,TGTGCCAGCAGTCCAGGGGGGCAAGAGACCCAGTACTTC,CASSPGGQETQYF
TRBV7-9,TRBJ1-4,NA,once,TGTGCCAGCAGCCCCGCCCTACCGGGAAAACTGTTTTTT,CASSPALPGKLFF
TRBV7-3,TRBJ2-1,TRBD2,NA,TGTGCCAGCAGCGACGGGACTACATGGGGGGGTGAGCAGTTCTTC,CASSDGTTWGGEQFF
TRBV11-1,TRBJ2-4,NA,NA,TGTGCCAGCAGCTTAACCACAGGGAGTACCAAAAACATTCAGTACTTC,CASSLTTGSTKNIQYF
TRBV25-1,TRBJ2-7,TRBD2,NA,TGTGCCAGCAGTGACCAAACTAGCGGGCGTCCCTACGAGCAGTACTTC,CASSDQTSGRPYEQYF
TRBV11-2,TRBJ2-3,TRBD1,NA,TGTGCCAGCAGCCAACAGGGGAGCACAGATACGCAGTATTTT,CASSQQGSTDTQYF
TRBV19,TRBJ2-1,NA,NA,TGTGCCAGTAGTATGCGACAGGCCAACAACAGGGCAAATGAGCAGTTCTTC,CASSMRQANNRANEQFF
TRBV6-4,TRBJ2-1,NA,NA,TGTGCCAGCAGTCGACACACCGACAGTGAGCAGTTCTTC,CASSRHTDSEQFF
TRBV5-1,TRBJ2-7,NA,once,TGCGCCAGCTCCCGGGAAGTAACTAGCTACGAGCAGTACTTC,CASSREVTSYEQYF
TRBV29-1,TRBJ1-2,TRBD1,NA,TGCAGCGTTGAAATGGACAGGGGATATGGCTACACCTTC,CSVEMDRGYGYTF
TRBV4-1,TRBJ1-2,TRBD1,NA,TGCGCCAGCAGCCGGGGGACAGGGGACTATGGCTACACCTTC,CASSRGTGDYGYTF
TRBV29-1,TRBJ2-5,NA,NA,TGCAGCGTACTAGGGGGAGAGACCCAGTACTTC,CSVLGGETQYF
TRBV25-1,TRBJ2-1,NA,NA,TGTGCCAGCAGTGAATACTATGAGCAGTTCTTC,CASSEYYEQFF
TRBV7-8,TRBJ1-2,NA,NA,TGTGCCAGCAGCTTAGATATTCGTCAGTCCTATGGCTACACCTTC,CASSLDIRQSYGYTF
TRBV28,TRBJ2-7,NA,NA,TGTGCCAGCACGGAGTCTGCGACCTACGAGCAGTACTTC,CASTESATYEQYF
TRBV28,TRBJ1-5,TRBD1,NA,TGTGCCAGCAGATCGACAGGGAGAGGTCAGCCCCAGCATTTT,CASRSTGRGQPQHF
TRBV5-4,TRBJ2-5,TRBD2,NA,TGTGCCAGCAGCCCCGGACTAGCGGGAACGGGGGAAGAGACCCAGTACTTC,CASSPGLAGTGEETQYF
TRBV29-1,TRBJ2-6,TRBD1,NA,TGCAGCGTTTGGATGGGACAGGAGATCTCTGGGGCCAACGTCCTGACTTTC,CSVWMGQEISGANVLTF
TRBV11-3,TRBJ2-1,TRBD2,NA,TGTGCCAGCAGCTTAGGAGCGGGAGGGGGCAATGAGCAGTTCTTC,CASSLGAGGGNEQFF
TRBV27,TRBJ2-1,TRBD2,NA,TGTGCCAGCAGTTTAAGCGGGAGGGCCAACTACAATGAGCAGTTCTTC,CASSLSGRANYNEQFF
TRBV4-2,TRBJ1-5,NA,NA,TGTGCCAGCAGAAATATGGGGGGGGCGGATAATCAGCCCCAGCATTTT,CASRNMGGADNQPQHF
TRBV6-6,TRBJ2-1,NA,NA,TGTGCCAGCAGTTCCCCCAACCCCCCCACAAACAATGAGCAGTTCTTC,CASSSPNPPTNNEQFF
TRBV6-5,TRBJ1-1,NA,once,TGTGCCAGCAGCCAATATCCGTCCGGCACTGAAGCTTTCTTT,CASSQYPSGTEAFF